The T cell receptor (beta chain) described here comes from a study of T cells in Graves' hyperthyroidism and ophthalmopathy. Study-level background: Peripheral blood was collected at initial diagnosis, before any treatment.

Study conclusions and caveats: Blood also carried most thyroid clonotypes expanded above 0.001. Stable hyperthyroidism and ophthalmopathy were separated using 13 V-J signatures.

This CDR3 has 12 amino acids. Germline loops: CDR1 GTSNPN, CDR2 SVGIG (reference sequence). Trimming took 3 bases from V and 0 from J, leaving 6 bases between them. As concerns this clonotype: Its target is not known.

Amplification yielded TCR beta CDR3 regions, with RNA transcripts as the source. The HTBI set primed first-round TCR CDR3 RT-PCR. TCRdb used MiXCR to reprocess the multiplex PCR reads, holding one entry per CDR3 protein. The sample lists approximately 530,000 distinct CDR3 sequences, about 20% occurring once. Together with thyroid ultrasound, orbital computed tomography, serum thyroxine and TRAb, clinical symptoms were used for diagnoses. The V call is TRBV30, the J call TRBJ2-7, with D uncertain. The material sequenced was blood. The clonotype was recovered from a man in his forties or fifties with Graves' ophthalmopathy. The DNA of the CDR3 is TGTGCCTGGAGACGGACCTCCTACGAGCAGTACTTC. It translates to CAWRRTSYEQYF. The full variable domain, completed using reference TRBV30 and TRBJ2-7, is SQTIHQWPATLVQPVGSPLSLECTVEGTSNPNLYWYRQAAGRGLQLLFYSVGIGQISSEVPQNLSASRPQDRQFILSSKKLLLSDSGFYLCAWRRTSYEQYFGPGTRLTVT.